One T cell receptor beta chain is described in this entry. Its antigen is undetermined. Sequencing used immunoSEQ multiplex PCR; TCRdb keeps in-frame clones, though not all of them. Of about 71,000 clones listed, approximately 94% are singletons. The data originate from a study of cytomegalovirus exposure and HLA in healthy donors. Findings of the study overall: Some TCR beta chains (164 of them) were listed as cytomegalovirus-associated.

The receptor comes from a woman under 30 in good health and CMV-seronegative. Sequencing input: PBMCs.

As DNA, the CDR3 is TGTGCCAGCAAAGGAGGGGTGGGTAGCAATCAGCCCCAGCATTTT. As protein: CASKGGVGSNQPQHF. V is TRBV28 and J is TRBJ1-5; possibly TRBD1 for D (5 bases). This CDR3 has 15 amino acids. Germline V CDR1 and CDR2: MDHEN, SYDVKM. V shed 7 bases and J shed 0 bases, with 13 bases lying between them.